This TCR beta chain comes out of a study of blood T cell repertoires in COVID-19. Whole-study context: The study drew acute and convalescent COVID-19 samples from the United States, Italy and Spain. T cells, B-cell-depleted T cells, or PBMCs supplied cDNA or gDNA.

In the authors' methods: The assay estimated nucleated cells by amplifying reference gene primers. Sequenced by immunoSEQ multiplex PCR; TCRdb stores in-frame clones only, minus some. V, J and clone size were drawn from that table, and D and trimming were deduced from the DNA. The profile shows roughly 290,000 clones, approximately 83% of them singletons. With V trimmed by 2 bases and J by 4 bases, 4 bases remained unmatched. This CDR3 is 15 amino acids long. Germline lookup yields CDR1 KGHSH and CDR2 LQKENI. This clone was detected only once. In the same sample, other DNA sequences code for this CDR3.

The chain carries TRBV18 and TRBJ1-5, with 8 bases that match TRBD1. The TCR originated in a woman in her twenties or thirties who had recovered from COVID-19. The source material was peripheral blood. CDR3 in amino acids: CASSPDRGGNQPQHF. The CDR3, as DNA: TGTGCCAGCTCACCAGACAGGGGTGGGAATCAGCCCCAGCATTTT.